One and the same sample provided the 6 T cell receptor beta chains below, sequenced in a study of human T cells and chemical hapten exposure. TCRdb re-called the RACE reads through MiXCR, storing one row per CDR3 protein. Seen here are 250,000 or so distinct CDR3 sequences, approximately 7.5% observed once, and the top ten hold roughly 1.2%. Specified time point: pre-sensitization, week 0. The treatment is: therapeutic diphenylcyclopropenone sensitization with weekly scalp DPC. Sequenced here: whole blood, sampled in connection with sensitization to the hapten diphenylcyclopropenone (DPC). The receptor source for this set is a young man with alopecia areata. Some clones in this sample may be carry-over from other donors' samples.

CDR3 nucleotides: TGCAGCGTTGAGAACACCGGGGAGCTGTTTTTT. Translating gives CSVENTGELFF. The J gene is TRBJ2-2, the V gene TRBV29-1; no clear D. Between the trimmed V and J ends, which lost 3 bases and 1 base, there was a span of 0 bases. CDR3 length equals 11 residues. Germline CDR1 and CDR2: SQVTM and ANQGSEA.

This clonotype was picked up many times. The V gene is TRBV12-3 or TRBV12-4, the J gene TRBJ2-6; 9 bases match TRBD1. Unmatched junction bases numbered 14, after V lost 6 bases and J lost 2 bases. The CDR3 is 19 amino acids. The CDR3 coding sequence is TGTGCCAGCAGGTTCGGGCCCGGGACAGGGTATCCTGGGGCCAACGTCCTGACTTTC. Protein: CASRFGPGTGYPGANVLTF.

This rearrangement joins TRBV4-1 to TRBJ1-4; TRBD1 agrees at 8 bases. V was pared by 0 bases and J by 1 base, with 4 bases of the junction left unmatched. Germline-derived CDR1 and CDR2 are MGHRA and YSYEKL. This CDR3 contains 17 residues. The CDR3 here is CASSQDAGGITNEKLFF. In nucleotides, the CDR3 is TGCGCCAGCAGCCAAGACGCAGGGGGCATAACTAATGAAAAACTGTTTTTT.

This chain links TRBV9 with TRBJ1-5, with unresolved D. V was shortened by 0 bases and J by 5 bases, with 6 bases between the two germline ends. Germline V gene lookup returns CDR1 SGDLS and CDR2 YYNGEE. The CDR3 length is 13 residues. CDR3 sequence reads: CASSVVADQPQHF. The DNA of the CDR3 is TGTGCCAGCAGCGTAGTGGCCGATCAGCCCCAGCATTTT.

This clonotype was counted at least ten times. V gene TRBV12-3 or TRBV12-4 combines with J gene TRBJ1-5, with a weak D call TRBD1 (6 bases). Trimming took 8 bases from V and 0 from J, leaving 14 bases between them. The CDR3 has 15 residues. CDR3 DNA sequence: TGTGCCAGCGGATCGGGGGGCAGTAGCAATCAGCCCCAGCATTTT. Protein sequence: CASGSGGSSNQPQHF.

J is TRBJ1-5 and V is TRBV20-1; D is undetermined. The CDR3 length is 13 residues. The germline V gene has CDR1 DFQATT and CDR2 SNEGSKA (reference sequence). Deletions cut 3 bases from V and 9 bases from J, with 15 bases between. CDR3 region: CSASRETTGPQHF. CDR3 nucleotide sequence: TGCAGTGCTAGCCGGGAGACAACTGGGCCCCAGCATTTT.